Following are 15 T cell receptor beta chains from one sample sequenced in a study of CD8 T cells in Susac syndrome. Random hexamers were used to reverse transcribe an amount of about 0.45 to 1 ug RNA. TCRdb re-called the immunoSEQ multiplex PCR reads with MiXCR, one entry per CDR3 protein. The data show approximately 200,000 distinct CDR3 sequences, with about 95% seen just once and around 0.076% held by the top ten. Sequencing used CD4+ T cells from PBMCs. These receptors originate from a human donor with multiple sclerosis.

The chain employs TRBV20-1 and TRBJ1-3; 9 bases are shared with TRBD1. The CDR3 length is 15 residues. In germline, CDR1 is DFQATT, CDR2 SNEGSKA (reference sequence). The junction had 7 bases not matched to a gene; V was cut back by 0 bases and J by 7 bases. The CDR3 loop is CSARDGQGSRNTIYF. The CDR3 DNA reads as TGCAGTGCTAGAGACGGACAGGGGTCACGTAACACCATATATTTT.

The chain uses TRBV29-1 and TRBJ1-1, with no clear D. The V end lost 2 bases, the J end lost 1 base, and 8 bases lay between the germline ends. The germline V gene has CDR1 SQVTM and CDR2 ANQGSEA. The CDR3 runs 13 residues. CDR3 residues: CSVERAANTEAFF. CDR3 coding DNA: TGCAGCGTTGAAAGGGCGGCGAACACTGAAGCTTTCTTT.

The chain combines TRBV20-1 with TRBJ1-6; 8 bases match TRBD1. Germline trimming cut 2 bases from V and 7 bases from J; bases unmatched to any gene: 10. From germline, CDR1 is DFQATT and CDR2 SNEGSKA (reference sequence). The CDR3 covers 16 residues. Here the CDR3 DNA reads TGCAGTGCTAGAATACCCTCAACAGGGGGGAATTCACCCCTCCACTTT. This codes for CSARIPSTGGNSPLHF.

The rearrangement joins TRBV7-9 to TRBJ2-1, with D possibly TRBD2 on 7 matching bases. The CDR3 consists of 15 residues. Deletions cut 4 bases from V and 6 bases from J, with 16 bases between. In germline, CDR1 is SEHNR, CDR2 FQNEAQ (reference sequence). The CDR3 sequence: CASSSQGRGGNEQFF. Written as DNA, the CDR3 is TGTGCCAGCAGCTCCCAGGGGCGCGGGGGCAATGAGCAGTTCTTC.

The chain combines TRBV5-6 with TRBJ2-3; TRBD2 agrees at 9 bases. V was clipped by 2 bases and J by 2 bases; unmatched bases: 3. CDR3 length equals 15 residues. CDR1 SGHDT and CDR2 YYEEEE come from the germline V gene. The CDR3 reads CASSLAGGSTDTQYF. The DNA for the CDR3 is TGTGCCAGCAGCTTAGCGGGGGGATCCACAGATACGCAGTATTTT. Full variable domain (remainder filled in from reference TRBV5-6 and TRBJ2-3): DAGVTQSPTHLIKTRGQQVTLRCSPKSGHDTVSWYQQALGQGPQFIFQYYEEEERQRGNFPDRFSGHQFPNYSSELNVNALLLGDSALYLCASSLAGGSTDTQYFGPGTRLTVL.

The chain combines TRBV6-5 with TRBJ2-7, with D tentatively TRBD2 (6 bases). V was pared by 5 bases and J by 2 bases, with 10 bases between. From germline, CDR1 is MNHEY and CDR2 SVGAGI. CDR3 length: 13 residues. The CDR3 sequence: CASSTGVTYEQYF. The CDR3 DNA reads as TGTGCCAGCAGTACGGGGGTCACCTACGAGCAGTACTTC.

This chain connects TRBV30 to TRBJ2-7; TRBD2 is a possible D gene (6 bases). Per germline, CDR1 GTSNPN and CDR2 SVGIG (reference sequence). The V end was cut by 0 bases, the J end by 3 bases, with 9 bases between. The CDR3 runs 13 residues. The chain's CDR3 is CAWSVQGGYEQYF. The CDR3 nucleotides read TGTGCCTGGAGTGTCCAGGGAGGCTACGAGCAGTACTTC.

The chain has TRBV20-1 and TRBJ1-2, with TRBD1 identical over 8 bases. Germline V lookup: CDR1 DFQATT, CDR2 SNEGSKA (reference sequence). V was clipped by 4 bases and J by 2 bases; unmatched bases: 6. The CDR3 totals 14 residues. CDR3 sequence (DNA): TGCAGTGCTACCCCGTGGACAGGGAACTATGGCTACACCTTC. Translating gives CSATPWTGNYGYTF.

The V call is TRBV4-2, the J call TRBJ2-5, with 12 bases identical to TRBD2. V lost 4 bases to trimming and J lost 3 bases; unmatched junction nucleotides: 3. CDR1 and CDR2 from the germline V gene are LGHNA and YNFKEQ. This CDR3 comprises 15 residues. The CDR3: CASSLRLAGEETQYF. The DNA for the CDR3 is TGTGCCAGCAGCCTACGACTAGCGGGGGAAGAGACCCAGTACTTC.

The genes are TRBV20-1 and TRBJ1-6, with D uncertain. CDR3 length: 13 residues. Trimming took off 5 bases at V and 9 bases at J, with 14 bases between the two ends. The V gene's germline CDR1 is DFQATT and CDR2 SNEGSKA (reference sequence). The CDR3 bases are TGCAGTGCTCAATGGGGAAACGGTTCACCCCTCCACTTT. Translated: CSAQWGNGSPLHF.

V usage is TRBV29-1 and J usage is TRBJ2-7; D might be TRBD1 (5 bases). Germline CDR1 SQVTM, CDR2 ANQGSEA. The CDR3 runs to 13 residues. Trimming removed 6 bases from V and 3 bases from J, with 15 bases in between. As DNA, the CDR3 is TGCAGCGTCTCTAGGGGCGCCTTCTACGAGCAGTACTTC. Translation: CSVSRGAFYEQYF.

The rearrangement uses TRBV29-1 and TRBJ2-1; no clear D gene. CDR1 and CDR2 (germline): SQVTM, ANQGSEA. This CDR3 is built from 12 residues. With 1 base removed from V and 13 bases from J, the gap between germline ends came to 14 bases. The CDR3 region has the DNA TGCAGCGTTGAAGGTGAAGGCTTACGACAGTTCTTC. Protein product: CSVEGEGLRQFF.

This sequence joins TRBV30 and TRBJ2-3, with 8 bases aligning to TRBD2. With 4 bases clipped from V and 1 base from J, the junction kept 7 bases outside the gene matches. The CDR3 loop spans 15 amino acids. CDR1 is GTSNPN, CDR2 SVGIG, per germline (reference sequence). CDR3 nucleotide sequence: TGTGCCTGGACCCACGCAGCGGGGGGCACAGATACGCAGTATTTT. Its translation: CAWTHAAGGTDTQYF.

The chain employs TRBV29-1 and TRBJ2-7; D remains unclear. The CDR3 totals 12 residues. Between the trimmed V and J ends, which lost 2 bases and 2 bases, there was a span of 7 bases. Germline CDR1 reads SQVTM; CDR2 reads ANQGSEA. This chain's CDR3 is CSVEKGTYEQYF. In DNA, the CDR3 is TGCAGCGTTGAAAAGGGTACCTACGAGCAGTACTTC.

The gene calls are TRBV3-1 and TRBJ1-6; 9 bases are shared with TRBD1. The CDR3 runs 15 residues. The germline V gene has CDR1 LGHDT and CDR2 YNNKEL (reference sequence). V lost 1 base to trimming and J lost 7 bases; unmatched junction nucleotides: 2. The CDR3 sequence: CASSQADRGNSPLHF. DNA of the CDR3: TGTGCCAGCAGCCAAGCGGACAGGGGAAATTCACCCCTCCACTTT.